A selection of T cell receptor beta chains follows, all from one sample in a study of blood T cell repertoires in COVID-19. Repertoires were generated with immunoSEQ multiplex PCR, while TCRdb's copy carries only in-frame clones and drops some. The sample records about 210,000 clones, approximately 78% being singletons. The sample consisted of PBMCs or T cells enriched from blood (not recorded which). These TCRs come from a man aged 35-49 years who had recovered from COVID-19. Both conserved end residues are part of each CDR3. D genes are given only for firm matches. Size tells how often a clone was seen (once, few, many) or the class of an expanded clone, and some rows leave it out.

>-|-|TRBV5-5|TRBJ1-1
CASSLWAPRLDFF
TGTGCCAGCAGCTTGTGGGCACCCCGGTTGGATTTCTTT
>-|TRBD1|TRBV27|TRBJ2-7
CASSLKGSGTGGGRYEQYF
TGTGCCAGCAGTTTAAAGGGGTCGGGGACAGGGGGCGGTCGCTACGAGCAGTACTTC
>-|-|TRBV4-1|TRBJ2-6
CASSHPRRSSGANVLTF
TGCGCCAGCAGCCACCCAAGGAGAAGCTCTGGGGCCAACGTCCTGACTTTC
>-|TRBD1|TRBV11-2|TRBJ1-1
CASSHRTGYAANEAFF
TGTGCCAGCAGCCACAGGACAGGGTATGCGGCTAACGAAGCTTTCTTT
>-|TRBD2|TRBV4-2|TRBJ2-1
CASSQEDQREVYRNEQFF
TGTGCCAGCAGCCAAGAAGATCAGCGGGAGGTTTATCGCAATGAGCAGTTCTTC
>many|TRBD1|TRBV25-1|TRBJ1-6
CASSTGQGGNSPLHF
TGTGCCAGCAGTACGGGACAGGGTGGTAATTCACCCCTCCACTTT
>-|TRBD1|TRBV7-3|TRBJ1-1
CASSLGQATEAFF
TGTGCCAGCAGCTTAGGACAGGCTACTGAAGCTTTCTTT
>few|-|TRBV2|TRBJ1-5
CASTMGAVNQPQHF
TGTGCCAGCACTATGGGGGCCGTGAATCAGCCCCAGCATTTT
>-|-|TRBV19|TRBJ2-5
CASSGTVGETQYF
TGTGCCAGTAGCGGGACTGTCGGGGAGACCCAGTACTTC
>once|-|TRBV21-1|TRBJ1-5
CASSKGPRGGNQPQHF
TGTGCCAGCAGCAAAGGCCCCCGGGGTGGGAATCAGCCCCAGCATTTT
>-|-|TRBV12-5|TRBJ1-3
CASGLGTSTSGNTIYF
TGTGCTAGTGGTTTGGGGACTTCTACCTCTGGAAACACCATATATTTT
>-|-|TRBV5-1|TRBJ2-7
CASSRFTSGAYEQYF
TGCGCCAGCAGCCGATTTACCTCAGGCGCCTACGAGCAGTACTTC
>-|TRBD1|TRBV29-1|TRBJ1-1
CSGWDRGGTEAFF
TGCAGCGGGTGGGACAGGGGTGGCACTGAAGCTTTCTTT
>once|TRBD2|TRBV2|TRBJ2-2
CASSPPARTSGRRTGELFF
TGTGCCAGCAGTCCCCCGGCGAGGACTAGCGGGAGGAGGACCGGGGAGCTGTTTTTT
>-|-|TRBV19|TRBJ1-1
CASSPSGTRGSEAFF
TGTGCCAGTAGTCCCTCCGGGACAAGGGGTTCTGAAGCTTTCTTT
>-|-|TRBV19|TRBJ1-5
CASSIERNQPQHF
TGTGCCAGTAGTATAGAGCGGAATCAGCCCCAGCATTTT
>few|-|TRBV2|TRBJ1-1
CAIRAQGGNTEAFF
TGTGCCATCCGGGCCCAGGGAGGGAACACTGAAGCTTTCTTT
>-|-|TRBV30|TRBJ1-2
CAWSQQGVGYTF
TGTGCCTGGAGCCAGCAAGGGGTTGGCTACACCTTC
>-|-|TRBV5-1|TRBJ2-2
CASSFSGELFF
TGCGCCAGCAGCTTTAGCGGGGAGCTGTTTTTT
>-|TRBD1|TRBV30|TRBJ1-5
CAWDREGGPQHF
TGTGCCTGGGACAGGGAGGGAGGGCCCCAGCATTTT
>-|TRBD2|TRBV5-1|TRBJ2-5
CASSFMGGLEGETQYF
TGCGCCAGCAGCTTCATGGGCGGACTAGAGGGGGAGACCCAGTACTTC
>-|-|TRBV2|TRBJ1-5
CASSGFLQPQHF
TGTGCCAGCAGTGGTTTCCTCCAGCCCCAGCATTTT
>-|-|TRBV19|TRBJ1-1
CASSKRQDNTEAFF
TGTGCCAGTAGCAAGCGACAGGATAACACTGAAGCTTTCTTT
>once|TRBD2|TRBV7-9|TRBJ2-7
CASSLASGGYEQYF
TGTGCCAGCAGCTTGGCTAGCGGTGGTTACGAGCAGTACTTC
>-|-|TRBV5-1|TRBJ2-1
CASSSPTLEEQFF
TGCGCCAGCAGCTCTCCGACTCTAGAGGAGCAGTTCTTC
>once|TRBD2|TRBV3-1/TRBV3-2|TRBJ2-3
CASSGAGVRDTQYF
TGTGCCAGCAGTGGAGCGGGAGTGCGCGATACGCAGTATTTT
>once|TRBD1|TRBV30|TRBJ2-1
CAWSVAGGSYNEQFF
TGTGCCTGGAGTGTAGCAGGGGGCTCCTACAATGAGCAGTTCTTC
>-|-|TRBV30|TRBJ1-5
CAWSGGRGSNQPQHF
TGTGCCTGGAGTGGGGGTCGGGGGAGCAATCAGCCCCAGCATTTT
>-|TRBD2|TRBV5-1|TRBJ2-7
CASSLGGGLAGYEQYF
TGCGCCAGCAGCTTGGGAGGGGGGCTAGCGGGCTACGAGCAGTACTTC
>-|-|TRBV6-5|TRBJ1-4
CASSSGGVTNEKLFF
TGTGCCAGCAGTTCCGGGGGGGTGACTAATGAAAAACTGTTTTTT
>-|-|TRBV2|TRBJ1-1
CASSGERRNTEAFF
TGTGCCAGCAGCGGAGAAAGGAGGAACACTGAAGCTTTCTTT
>-|-|TRBV2|TRBJ1-5
CASRDHQDSNQPQHF
TGTGCCAGCAGAGACCATCAGGATAGCAATCAGCCCCAGCATTTT
>-|TRBD2|TRBV5-6|TRBJ2-5
CASSSQGLAGPQETQYF
TGTGCCAGCAGCTCCCAAGGACTAGCGGGGCCCCAAGAGACCCAGTACTTC
>few|TRBD1|TRBV3-1/TRBV3-2|TRBJ1-2
CASRRQGPTNYGYTF
TGTGCCAGCCGCCGACAGGGACCTACGAACTATGGCTACACCTTC
>-|-|TRBV4-2|TRBJ1-3
CASSQEVSGAIYF
TGTGCCAGCAGCCAAGAGGTCTCGGGGGCCATATATTTT
>-|-|TRBV4-1|TRBJ1-1
CASSPRETRTEAFF
TGCGCCAGCAGCCCAAGGGAGACGAGGACTGAAGCTTTCTTT